Listed below are T cell receptor beta chains from one sample, sequenced in a study of T cell responses to AZD1222 COVID-19 vaccine. Libraries were prepared by immunoSEQ multiplex PCR; TCRdb keeps only in-frame clonotypes and omits some of them. Of 200,000 or so clones listed, roughly 91% are singletons. The source material was peripheral blood, sampled on day 0 of MenACWY control vaccination. These receptor sequences come from an adult in good health. CDR3s include the opening cysteine and the closing phenylalanine or tryptophan. A D gene is named only where the DNA matches it firmly. Clone size appears in some rows only: once, few, many, or a class for an expanded clone.

cdr3_nt: TGTGCCGGCAGTTACCGTTCCGGGACAGGGGATGAAAAACTGTTTTTT; cdr3_aa: CAGSYRSGTGDEKLFF; cdr3_length: 16; j_call: TRBJ1-4; d_call: TRBD1; clone_size: -; v_call: TRBV6-5
cdr3_nt: TGTGCCAGCAGTTACAGCTCCTACGAGCAGTACTTC; cdr3_aa: CASSYSSYEQYF; cdr3_length: 12; j_call: TRBJ2-7; d_call: -; clone_size: -; v_call: TRBV2
cdr3_nt: TGTGCCAGCAGCTTAGGGCCAGGGGGCGTGGAGACCCAGTACTTC; cdr3_aa: CASSLGPGGVETQYF; cdr3_length: 15; j_call: TRBJ2-5; d_call: TRBD1; clone_size: -; v_call: TRBV11-2
cdr3_nt: TGCGCCAGCGGAGGCGACAGGGGGCGCAGCTACGAGCAGTACTTC; cdr3_aa: CASGGDRGRSYEQYF; cdr3_length: 15; j_call: TRBJ2-7; d_call: TRBD1; clone_size: few; v_call: TRBV5-1
cdr3_nt: TGTGCCAGCAGCTCCTGGACAGGGGGTTGGGAGACCCAGTACTTC; cdr3_aa: CASSSWTGGWETQYF; cdr3_length: 15; j_call: TRBJ2-5; d_call: TRBD1; clone_size: -; v_call: TRBV11-1
cdr3_nt: TGCGCCAGCAGCCAATTACAGGGAGAGGGGAATTCACCCCTCCACTTT; cdr3_aa: CASSQLQGEGNSPLHF; cdr3_length: 16; j_call: TRBJ1-6; d_call: -; clone_size: few; v_call: TRBV4-1
cdr3_nt: TGTGCCTGGAGTGTACTGGGGGGGCTGGGTAATGAAAAACTGTTTTTT; cdr3_aa: CAWSVLGGLGNEKLFF; cdr3_length: 16; j_call: TRBJ1-4; d_call: -; clone_size: few; v_call: TRBV30
cdr3_nt: TGTGCCAGCTCACCACTAGGACAGGCTACTAAAAACAATGAGCAGTTCTTC; cdr3_aa: CASSPLGQATKNNEQFF; cdr3_length: 17; j_call: TRBJ2-1; d_call: TRBD1; clone_size: -; v_call: TRBV18
cdr3_nt: TGTGCCAGCTCACCACCGACAGGGTTTCCTGAAGCTTTCTTT; cdr3_aa: CASSPPTGFPEAFF; cdr3_length: 14; j_call: TRBJ1-1; d_call: TRBD1; clone_size: -; v_call: TRBV18
cdr3_nt: TGTGCCAGCAGCTTAGAGACGAACACTGAAGCTTTCTTT; cdr3_aa: CASSLETNTEAFF; cdr3_length: 13; j_call: TRBJ1-1; d_call: -; clone_size: -; v_call: TRBV13
cdr3_nt: TGTGCCAGCACCCTCAGGATACTCTATGGCTACACCTTC; cdr3_aa: CASTLRILYGYTF; cdr3_length: 13; j_call: TRBJ1-2; d_call: -; clone_size: once; v_call: TRBV6-6
cdr3_nt: TGCGCCAGCAGCTCGGACAGGGGGCCCTATGAGCAGTTCTTC; cdr3_aa: CASSSDRGPYEQFF; cdr3_length: 14; j_call: TRBJ2-1; d_call: TRBD1; clone_size: -; v_call: TRBV5-1
cdr3_nt: TGTGCCAGCAATGAACAGCGAAATCAGCCCCAGCATTTT; cdr3_aa: CASNEQRNQPQHF; cdr3_length: 13; j_call: TRBJ1-5; d_call: -; clone_size: -; v_call: TRBV2
cdr3_nt: TGTGCCAGAAGCTTAGAGGCGCTAGCGGGGAGGTATGAGCAGTTCTTC; cdr3_aa: CARSLEALAGRYEQFF; cdr3_length: 16; j_call: TRBJ2-1; d_call: -; clone_size: -; v_call: TRBV7-5
cdr3_nt: TGTGCCAGCAGCGATAGTCCAGCGGGCTACGAGCAGTACTTC; cdr3_aa: CASSDSPAGYEQYF; cdr3_length: 14; j_call: TRBJ2-7; d_call: -; clone_size: -; v_call: TRBV2
cdr3_nt: TGTGCCAGCACCTCAACAGGGTATGGCTATGGCTACACCTTC; cdr3_aa: CASTSTGYGYGYTF; cdr3_length: 14; j_call: TRBJ1-2; d_call: -; clone_size: few; v_call: TRBV3-1/TRBV3-2
cdr3_nt: TGCAGTGCTGTCTCAGGGACTGGCTACACCTTC; cdr3_aa: CSAVSGTGYTF; cdr3_length: 11; j_call: TRBJ1-2; d_call: -; clone_size: -; v_call: TRBV20-1
cdr3_nt: TGTGCCAGCAGCGCCGGACTTAGAACCTACAATGAGCAGTTCTTC; cdr3_aa: CASSAGLRTYNEQFF; cdr3_length: 15; j_call: TRBJ2-1; d_call: -; clone_size: -; v_call: TRBV9
cdr3_nt: TGTGCCAGCAGTTACTCTCGGGGGCCTGGGGACACTGAAGCTTTCTTT; cdr3_aa: CASSYSRGPGDTEAFF; cdr3_length: 16; j_call: TRBJ1-1; d_call: -; clone_size: -; v_call: TRBV6-5
cdr3_nt: TGTGCCAGCAGCTTGGCGGCCGGTGGCAATCAGCCCCAGCATTTT; cdr3_aa: CASSLAAGGNQPQHF; cdr3_length: 15; j_call: TRBJ1-5; d_call: -; clone_size: -; v_call: TRBV5-5
cdr3_nt: TGTGCCAGTAGTTCACTGGGATCTAGCACAGATACGCAGTATTTT; cdr3_aa: CASSSLGSSTDTQYF; cdr3_length: 15; j_call: TRBJ2-3; d_call: -; clone_size: -; v_call: TRBV19
cdr3_nt: TGTGCCAGCGGGTCCTCGGCGGGGGGGCGAACCGGGGAGCTGTTTTTT; cdr3_aa: CASGSSAGGRTGELFF; cdr3_length: 16; j_call: TRBJ2-2; d_call: TRBD2; clone_size: -; v_call: TRBV28
cdr3_nt: TGCGCCAGCAGCCTAAGGGTTCTGGCAGATACGCAGTATTTT; cdr3_aa: CASSLRVLADTQYF; cdr3_length: 14; j_call: TRBJ2-3; d_call: -; clone_size: -; v_call: TRBV5-1
cdr3_nt: TGCGCCAGCAGCCTGACATTTGACAGGGGATTAGATGGCTACACCTTC; cdr3_aa: CASSLTFDRGLDGYTF; cdr3_length: 16; j_call: TRBJ1-2; d_call: TRBD1; clone_size: -; v_call: TRBV4-1
cdr3_nt: TGTGCCAGCAGTTTTAGGGGCACTGAAGCTTTCTTT; cdr3_aa: CASSFRGTEAFF; cdr3_length: 12; j_call: TRBJ1-1; d_call: -; clone_size: -; v_call: TRBV12-3/TRBV12-4
cdr3_nt: TGTGCCAGCAGCTTGACTAGCCGAAGAGGGGAGACCCAGTACTTC; cdr3_aa: CASSLTSRRGETQYF; cdr3_length: 15; j_call: TRBJ2-5; d_call: -; clone_size: -; v_call: TRBV5-5
cdr3_nt: TGTGCCAGCAGTCCAGGGGACCTTTTCTATGGCTACACCTTC; cdr3_aa: CASSPGDLFYGYTF; cdr3_length: 14; j_call: TRBJ1-2; d_call: -; clone_size: -; v_call: TRBV28
cdr3_nt: TGTGCCATCAGCGCGGACGGTTTGAACACTGAAGCTTTCTTT; cdr3_aa: CAISADGLNTEAFF; cdr3_length: 14; j_call: TRBJ1-1; d_call: -; clone_size: few; v_call: TRBV10-3
cdr3_nt: TGTGCCAGTAGCCCGGTGGCGGGGGCCGCATCTGAAGCTTTCTTT; cdr3_aa: CASSPVAGAASEAFF; cdr3_length: 15; j_call: TRBJ1-1; d_call: -; clone_size: -; v_call: TRBV19
cdr3_nt: TGTGCCAGTACCCCGATGGGCATTAGCTATGGCTACACCTTC; cdr3_aa: CASTPMGISYGYTF; cdr3_length: 14; j_call: TRBJ1-2; d_call: -; clone_size: once; v_call: TRBV19
cdr3_nt: TGTGCCAGCAGGGGGATCGAAAAACTGTTTTTT; cdr3_aa: CASRGIEKLFF; cdr3_length: 11; j_call: TRBJ1-4; d_call: -; clone_size: -; v_call: TRBV28
cdr3_nt: TGTGCCAGCAGTTACTCGAATGCAGGGGCGCGTGAAAAACTGTTTTTT; cdr3_aa: CASSYSNAGAREKLFF; cdr3_length: 16; j_call: TRBJ1-4; d_call: -; clone_size: -; v_call: TRBV6-2/TRBV6-3
cdr3_nt: TGCGCCAGCAGCTTGGAAAGGGGGGATACGCAGTATTTT; cdr3_aa: CASSLERGDTQYF; cdr3_length: 13; j_call: TRBJ2-3; d_call: -; clone_size: -; v_call: TRBV5-1
cdr3_nt: TGTGCCAGCAGCCAGGACAGGGTAAATTCACCCCTCCACTTT; cdr3_aa: CASSQDRVNSPLHF; cdr3_length: 14; j_call: TRBJ1-6; d_call: TRBD1; clone_size: -; v_call: TRBV3-1/TRBV3-2
cdr3_nt: TGTGCCAGTAGTATTAACCCGGTCCAGCCCCAGCATTTT; cdr3_aa: CASSINPVQPQHF; cdr3_length: 13; j_call: TRBJ1-5; d_call: -; clone_size: once; v_call: TRBV19
cdr3_nt: TGTGCCAGCAGCTTAGGGGGCAGGGATGGTGAGCAGTACTTC; cdr3_aa: CASSLGGRDGEQYF; cdr3_length: 14; j_call: TRBJ2-7; d_call: -; clone_size: -; v_call: TRBV11-2
cdr3_nt: TGTGCCAGCAGGCCACAGGGGAACTATGGCTACACCTTC; cdr3_aa: CASRPQGNYGYTF; cdr3_length: 13; j_call: TRBJ1-2; d_call: TRBD1; clone_size: -; v_call: TRBV3-1/TRBV3-2
cdr3_nt: TGTGCCAGCAGCTTCTTAGTAGCTGGAAACACCATATATTTT; cdr3_aa: CASSFLVAGNTIYF; cdr3_length: 14; j_call: TRBJ1-3; d_call: -; clone_size: -; v_call: TRBV7-9
cdr3_nt: TGCAGCGTTGATGGTACAGGGGGGGTGAACACTGAAGCTTTCTTT; cdr3_aa: CSVDGTGGVNTEAFF; cdr3_length: 15; j_call: TRBJ1-1; d_call: TRBD1; clone_size: -; v_call: TRBV29-1
cdr3_nt: TGTGCCAGCAGTTTGACCCTTGGGGACACTGAAGCTTTCTTT; cdr3_aa: CASSLTLGDTEAFF; cdr3_length: 14; j_call: TRBJ1-1; d_call: -; clone_size: -; v_call: TRBV27
cdr3_nt: TGTGCCAGCAGACCCGGGACATCTGGCTATGGAGCTTTCTTT; cdr3_aa: CASRPGTSGYGAFF; cdr3_length: 14; j_call: TRBJ1-1; d_call: -; clone_size: -; v_call: TRBV6-5
cdr3_nt: TGTGCCAGCAGCTTATCCACCAGGGGGGACAATGAGCAGTTCTTC; cdr3_aa: CASSLSTRGDNEQFF; cdr3_length: 15; j_call: TRBJ2-1; d_call: -; clone_size: -; v_call: TRBV11-2
cdr3_nt: TGTGCCAGCAGTGAATGGGAAGAGGGGGTGAGGCCCCAGCATTTT; cdr3_aa: CASSEWEEGVRPQHF; cdr3_length: 15; j_call: TRBJ1-5; d_call: -; clone_size: -; v_call: TRBV6-1
cdr3_nt: TGTGCCAGCAGCCTGGGGGGCGGATTGGGCATGGGAGCTTTCTTT; cdr3_aa: CASSLGGGLGMGAFF; cdr3_length: 15; j_call: TRBJ1-1; d_call: -; clone_size: -; v_call: TRBV5-6
cdr3_nt: TGTGCCAGCAGCCCCTCCGGCGGACTAGCGGGCCTTGGCAATGAGCAGTTCTTC; cdr3_aa: CASSPSGGLAGLGNEQFF; cdr3_length: 18; j_call: TRBJ2-1; d_call: TRBD2; clone_size: -; v_call: TRBV9
cdr3_nt: TGTGCCACCAGCAGAGACCGGGACATCCAAAGGACTAGCAATCAGCCCCAGCATTTT; cdr3_aa: CATSRDRDIQRTSNQPQHF; cdr3_length: 19; j_call: TRBJ1-5; d_call: -; clone_size: -; v_call: TRBV15
cdr3_nt: TGCGCCAGCAGCTTAGCGGGGGGGCAAGAGACCCAGTACTTC; cdr3_aa: CASSLAGGQETQYF; cdr3_length: 14; j_call: TRBJ2-5; d_call: TRBD2; clone_size: -; v_call: TRBV5-1
cdr3_nt: TGTGCCAGCAGCTTAGAGAGCTCCACTGAAGCTTTCTTT; cdr3_aa: CASSLESSTEAFF; cdr3_length: 13; j_call: TRBJ1-1; d_call: -; clone_size: -; v_call: TRBV11-2